This paragraph reports one T cell receptor (beta chain). What it recognizes is unknown. This record comes from a study of radiation and T cells in renal cell carcinoma. Study outcomes and limitations: Top tumor clonotypes rose in blood 2 weeks post-radiation, then contracted. No pretreatment tumor biopsies were available for baseline clonotypes.

Indicated time point: blood 4 weeks post-SBRT, at nephrectomy. Regarding treatment: 15 Gy SBRT to primary tumor, nephrectomy 4 weeks later. Nephrectomy followed 15 Gy stereotactic body radiation by 4 weeks. Serial blood draws occurred at baseline and 2 and 4 weeks post-SBRT. Produced via immunoSEQ multiplex PCR; TCRdb's table is partial and in-frame only. The sample yields tens of thousands of clones, 82% seen once. Trimming removed 0 bases from V and 0 bases from J, with 10 bases in between. CDR1 is SGDLS, CDR2 YYNGEE, per germline. This CDR3 spans 16 amino acids. This sequence originates from a woman aged 70-85 years with renal cell carcinoma. This chain links TRBV9 with TRBJ2-1; no definite D call. This material consisted of blood, taken from a patient whose treatment included radiotherapy and nephrectomy. CDR3 bases: TGTGCCAGCAGCGTAGGGGCGTCCAGCTCCTACAATGAGCAGTTCTTC. Residues: CASSVGASSSYNEQFF. Combining the CDR3 with reference TRBV9 and TRBJ2-1 gives the whole variable domain DSGVTQTPKHLITATGQRVTLRCSPRSGDLSVYWYQQSLDQGLQFLIQYYNGEERAKGNILERFSAQQFPDLHSELNLSSLELGDSALYFCASSVGASSSYNEQFFGPGTRLTVL.